What follows is one T cell receptor beta chain and its context. The antigen remains undetermined. This sample stems from a study of Graves' ophthalmopathy and Graves' hyperthyroidism. Points from the study as a whole: Among expanded thyroid clonotypes above 0.001 frequency, most also occurred in blood.

Per germline, CDR1 SGDLS and CDR2 YYNGEE. The V gene lost 7 bases and the J gene lost 5 bases, with 21 bases spanning the gap. CDR3 length equals 15 residues. Investigators amplified TCR beta CDR3 regions from RNA transcripts. Second-round multiplex PCR came after a first-round RT-PCR that employed HTBI primers. Each CDR3 protein is one row after TCRdb ran MiXCR on the multiplex PCR reads. The repertoire has almost 40,000 distinct CDR3 sequences, around half of them found once; the top ten carry about a quarter. The study recruited hyperthyroidism patients aged 18 to 65 who were newly diagnosed, under 2 months' duration. Fresh peripheral blood (about 10 ml) yielded the PBMCs.

Sequenced sample: peripheral blood. This receptor was identified in an adult woman with stable Graves' hyperthyroidism. The chain combines TRBV9 with TRBJ2-5; TRBD2 is a possible D gene (5 bases). The CDR3 DNA sequence: TGTGCCAGCTTAGAGGGTAGCCCTGAGCGGGAGACCCAGTACTTC. It specifies CASLEGSPERETQYF. The variable domain in full, with the rest retrieved from reference TRBV9 and TRBJ2-5, is DSGVTQTPKHLITATGQRVTLRCSPRSGDLSVYWYQQSLDQGLQFLIQYYNGEERAKGNILERFSAQQFPDLHSELNLSSLELGDSALYFCASLEGSPERETQYFGPGTRLLVL.